The rows below give T cell receptor beta chains drawn from one sample of a study of tumor-infiltrating lymphocytes in primary liver carcinoma. TCRdb passed the multiplex PCR reads through MiXCR, listing each CDR3 protein once. The sample has about 330,000 distinct CDR3 sequences, approximately 65% seen once. The sequenced sample was peripheral blood. The source of these receptors is a middle-aged man with primary liver carcinoma and hepatitis B virus infection. Both conserved end residues are part of each CDR3. A D gene is named only where the DNA matches it firmly. Size tells how often a clone was seen (once, few, many) or the class of an expanded clone, and some rows leave it out.

abundance: .
j_gene: TRBJ1-2
len: 16
d_gene: .
v_gene: TRBV11-2
CDR3nt: TGTGCCAGCAGCTCCCCGGATGAGCTCACTAACTATAGCTACACCTTC
CDR3aa: CASSSPDELTNYSYTF

abundance: .
j_gene: TRBJ2-1
len: 15
d_gene: .
v_gene: TRBV11-3
CDR3nt: TGTGCCAGCAGCCTAGCGAGGGGGGCCCACAATGAGCAGTTCTTC
CDR3aa: CASSLARGAHNEQFF

abundance: few
j_gene: TRBJ1-6
len: 16
d_gene: TRBD1
v_gene: TRBV6-6
CDR3nt: TGTGCCAGCAGTTCCACGCCAGGGGGTGGAGGTGCACCCCTCCACTTT
CDR3aa: CASSSTPGGGGAPLHF

abundance: .
j_gene: TRBJ2-7
len: 12
d_gene: .
v_gene: TRBV11-2
CDR3nt: TGTGCCAGCAGCTCCTGCTCCTACGAGCAGTACTTC
CDR3aa: CASSSCSYEQYF

abundance: once
j_gene: TRBJ2-1
len: 12
d_gene: .
v_gene: TRBV5-6
CDR3nt: TGTGCCAGTAGCCCGTGGAGCGATGAGCAGTTCTTC
CDR3aa: CASSPWSDEQFF

abundance: few
j_gene: TRBJ1-5
len: 17
d_gene: .
v_gene: TRBV6-1
CDR3nt: TGTGCCAGCAGTGAAGCGGGGGGCAGGGACGGCAATCAGCCCCAGCATTTT
CDR3aa: CASSEAGGRDGNQPQHF

abundance: .
j_gene: TRBJ1-5
len: 18
d_gene: TRBD1
v_gene: TRBV11-3
CDR3nt: TGTGTCAGCAGCCCCCCGGGGGTGGTAGCAGGGGGTCATCAGCCCCAGCATTTT
CDR3aa: CVSSPPGVVAGGHQPQHF

abundance: .
j_gene: TRBJ2-1
len: 13
d_gene: TRBD2
v_gene: TRBV29-1
CDR3nt: TGCAGCGTTATGTGGGAGGGCCGGAATGAGCAGTTCTTC
CDR3aa: CSVMWEGRNEQFF

abundance: many
j_gene: TRBJ2-7
len: 19
d_gene: TRBD2
v_gene: TRBV6-5
CDR3nt: TGTGCCAGCAGCTATACAGGGGGCCGGGGACTAGCGGGAGGGTACGAGCAGTACTTC
CDR3aa: CASSYTGGRGLAGGYEQYF

abundance: once
j_gene: TRBJ1-1
len: 12
d_gene: .
v_gene: TRBV11-2
CDR3nt: TGTGTCAGCCGAACAGGATACATTGAAGCTTACTTT
CDR3aa: CVSRTGYIEAYF

abundance: many
j_gene: TRBJ1-3
len: 12
d_gene: .
v_gene: TRBV6-6
CDR3nt: TGTGCCAGCAACGGACAGGGAAACACCATATATTTT
CDR3aa: CASNGQGNTIYF

abundance: .
j_gene: TRBJ2-1
len: 14
d_gene: TRBD1
v_gene: TRBV5-4
CDR3nt: TGTGCCAGTACTCTCGACAGGGGGCCCAATGAGCAGTTCTTC
CDR3aa: CASTLDRGPNEQFF

abundance: .
j_gene: TRBJ2-5
len: 14
d_gene: .
v_gene: TRBV6-5
CDR3nt: TGTGCCAGCAGCGTTCGGCCGTCCCTAGAGACCCAGTACTTC
CDR3aa: CASSVRPSLETQYF

abundance: .
j_gene: TRBJ2-1
len: 15
d_gene: .
v_gene: TRBV5-1
CDR3nt: TGCGCCAGCAGCTTGAGTCCAGGGTTGGTCGATGAGCAGTTCTTC
CDR3aa: CASSLSPGLVDEQFF

abundance: medium-sized
j_gene: TRBJ2-7
len: 14
d_gene: TRBD1
v_gene: TRBV11-1
CDR3nt: TGTGCCAGCAGCTCCAGGGGGAATAACGGCGAGCAGTACTTC
CDR3aa: CASSSRGNNGEQYF

abundance: .
j_gene: TRBJ1-2
len: 17
d_gene: .
v_gene: TRBV29-1
CDR3nt: TGCAGCGATGAAAAGTTAAGGGTCGGCCAGAGGTCCTATGGCTACACCTTC
CDR3aa: CSDEKLRVGQRSYGYTF

abundance: .
j_gene: TRBJ2-7
len: 15
d_gene: TRBD1
v_gene: TRBV13
CDR3nt: TGTGCCAGCAGCCTACAATCACAGGGGGCGGGCGAGCAGTACTTC
CDR3aa: CASSLQSQGAGEQYF

abundance: many
j_gene: TRBJ2-7
len: 15
d_gene: .
v_gene: TRBV5-4
CDR3nt: TGTGCCAGCAGCTCCACCGGGACAAACTCCCACGAGCAGTACTTC
CDR3aa: CASSSTGTNSHEQYF

abundance: .
j_gene: TRBJ2-1
len: 15
d_gene: .
v_gene: TRBV5-1
CDR3nt: TGCGCCAGCAGCCCGGTGCCCGGCTCCTACAATGAGCAGTTCTTC
CDR3aa: CASSPVPGSYNEQFF

abundance: .
j_gene: TRBJ2-5
len: 15
d_gene: .
v_gene: TRBV11-2
CDR3nt: TGTGCCAGCAGCCTCACAGGACGGAACCAAGAGACCCTGTACTTC
CDR3aa: CASSLTGRNQETLYF

abundance: .
j_gene: TRBJ2-7
len: 14
d_gene: TRBD1
v_gene: TRBV11-1
CDR3nt: TGTACCAGCAAGTCCGGGACAGAGACCTACGAGCAGTACTTC
CDR3aa: CTSKSGTETYEQYF

abundance: few
j_gene: TRBJ2-1
len: 14
d_gene: .
v_gene: TRBV7-9
CDR3nt: TGTGCCAGCAGCCCAGGCGGCACCTACGGTGAGCAGTTCTTC
CDR3aa: CASSPGGTYGEQFF

abundance: many
j_gene: TRBJ2-1
len: 17
d_gene: TRBD2
v_gene: TRBV6-6
CDR3nt: TGTGCCAGCAGTTACTCTGGACTAGCGGGAGTATACAATGAGCAGTTCTTC
CDR3aa: CASSYSGLAGVYNEQFF

abundance: .
j_gene: TRBJ1-5
len: 16
d_gene: TRBD1
v_gene: TRBV6-1
CDR3nt: TGTGCCAGCAGTGGCTGGGTGACAGGGAGCAATCAGCCCCAGCATTTT
CDR3aa: CASSGWVTGSNQPQHF

abundance: .
j_gene: TRBJ2-4
len: 14
d_gene: .
v_gene: TRBV11-2
CDR3nt: TGTGCCAGCAACCCTGAGTTAGCCAAAAACATTCAGTACTTC
CDR3aa: CASNPELAKNIQYF

abundance: few
j_gene: TRBJ2-7
len: 15
d_gene: .
v_gene: TRBV11-2
CDR3nt: TGTGCCAGCATCCCAAGGGACGGAGATTCCTACGAGCAGTACTTC
CDR3aa: CASIPRDGDSYEQYF

abundance: .
j_gene: TRBJ1-2
len: 13
d_gene: TRBD1
v_gene: TRBV28
CDR3nt: TGTGCCAGCAGCCTGGAGGGGGCGCGGTGCTACACCTTC
CDR3aa: CASSLEGARCYTF

abundance: .
j_gene: TRBJ2-7
len: 16
d_gene: .
v_gene: TRBV11-2
CDR3nt: TGTGCCAGCAGCTCCCCCAGAGGGCTCCACTCCTACGAGCAGCACTTC
CDR3aa: CASSSPRGLHSYEQHF

abundance: .
j_gene: TRBJ2-7
len: 14
d_gene: .
v_gene: TRBV6-6
CDR3nt: TGTGCCAGCAGTTCCCCCGCCCCCGGCTACGAGCAGTACTTC
CDR3aa: CASSSPAPGYEQYF

abundance: many
j_gene: TRBJ1-1
len: 14
d_gene: .
v_gene: TRBV4-3
CDR3nt: TGCGCCAGCAGCCAACAGGGGCTGGACACTGAAGCTTTCTTT
CDR3aa: CASSQQGLDTEAFF

abundance: .
j_gene: TRBJ2-5
len: 15
d_gene: TRBD1
v_gene: TRBV11-2
CDR3nt: TGTGCCAGCAGCCCACTGGACAGGTTGCACGAGACCCAATACTTC
CDR3aa: CASSPLDRLHETQYF

abundance: many
j_gene: TRBJ2-5
len: 15
d_gene: .
v_gene: TRBV12-3/TRBV12-4
CDR3nt: TGTGCCAGCAGTACCACAGGGCGTTGGGAGGAGACCCAGTACTTC
CDR3aa: CASSTTGRWEETQYF

abundance: few
j_gene: TRBJ2-4
len: 15
d_gene: .
v_gene: TRBV11-2
CDR3nt: TGTGCCAGCAGCTTAGAGGTGGACGCCAAAAACATTCAATACTTC
CDR3aa: CASSLEVDAKNIQYF

abundance: few
j_gene: TRBJ2-1
len: 16
d_gene: .
v_gene: TRBV6-5
CDR3nt: TGTGCCAGCAGTTACTCTACGAGCTCCTCCTACAATGAGCAGTTCTTC
CDR3aa: CASSYSTSSSYNEQFF

abundance: .
j_gene: TRBJ1-1
len: 15
d_gene: .
v_gene: TRBV5-1
CDR3nt: TGCGCCAGCAGCTTGGCCGGGACACCCAACACTGAAGCTTTCTTT
CDR3aa: CASSLAGTPNTEAFF

abundance: .
j_gene: TRBJ2-7
len: 16
d_gene: TRBD2
v_gene: TRBV4-2
CDR3nt: TGTGCCAGCAGCTCAGAACTAGCGCCGAGGACGGACGAGCAGTACTTC
CDR3aa: CASSSELAPRTDEQYF

abundance: .
j_gene: TRBJ2-7
len: 15
d_gene: .
v_gene: TRBV24-1
CDR3nt: TGTGCCACCAGTGACCTGAACAGGGTAACCTACGAGCAGTACTTC
CDR3aa: CATSDLNRVTYEQYF

abundance: many
j_gene: TRBJ1-5
len: 13
d_gene: .
v_gene: TRBV4-1
CDR3nt: TGCGCCAGCAGCGATCTTGTGGGGCAGCCCCAGCATTTT
CDR3aa: CASSDLVGQPQHF

abundance: .
j_gene: TRBJ2-7
len: 15
d_gene: .
v_gene: TRBV6-2/TRBV6-3
CDR3nt: TGTGCCTGCAGTTACAGGTCGGGTGTAACCTACGAGCAGTACTTC
CDR3aa: CACSYRSGVTYEQYF

abundance: once
j_gene: TRBJ1-2
len: 16
d_gene: .
v_gene: TRBV6-5
CDR3nt: TGTGCCAGCAGCCGTAGTGGCAGGTGGCATAACTATGGCTACACCTTC
CDR3aa: CASSRSGRWHNYGYTF

abundance: .
j_gene: TRBJ2-2
len: 16
d_gene: .
v_gene: TRBV11-2
CDR3nt: TGTGCCAGCAGTAGACCGGGACTCGATAACACCGGGGAGCTGTTTTTT
CDR3aa: CASSRPGLDNTGELFF

abundance: once
j_gene: TRBJ1-5
len: 15
d_gene: .
v_gene: TRBV11-2
CDR3nt: TGTGCCAGCAGCTTGAGCCTGGGTTGCAATCAGCCCCATCATTTT
CDR3aa: CASSLSLGCNQPHHF

abundance: .
j_gene: TRBJ2-2
len: 12
d_gene: .
v_gene: TRBV11-2
CDR3nt: TGTGCCAGTAGCTTAGCCAGGTGTGAGCTGTTTTTT
CDR3aa: CASSLARCELFF

abundance: .
j_gene: TRBJ2-2
len: 17
d_gene: .
v_gene: TRBV6-4
CDR3nt: TGTGCCAGCAGCAGAGCCGGGACATGGTCGAACACCGGGGAGCTGTTTTTT
CDR3aa: CASSRAGTWSNTGELFF

abundance: few
j_gene: TRBJ2-1
len: 14
d_gene: .
v_gene: TRBV5-4
CDR3nt: TGTGCCAGCAGCTTGGCGAGTGCTCTGAATGAGCAGTTCTTC
CDR3aa: CASSLASALNEQFF

abundance: .
j_gene: TRBJ2-3
len: 17
d_gene: TRBD2
v_gene: TRBV11-2
CDR3nt: TGTGCCAGTCGCCCTCCGGGACTAGCGGGGTTCACAAGTACGCAGTATTTT
CDR3aa: CASRPPGLAGFTSTQYF

abundance: .
j_gene: TRBJ2-2
len: 14
d_gene: TRBD1
v_gene: TRBV7-3
CDR3nt: TGTGCCAGCAGCCCTGACAGGGACACCGGGGAGCTGTTTTTT
CDR3aa: CASSPDRDTGELFF

abundance: .
j_gene: TRBJ2-2
len: 19
d_gene: TRBD2
v_gene: TRBV6-6
CDR3nt: TGTGCCAGCAGTTACTCGATGGCTAGCGGGAGGTACGACACCTGGGAGCTGTTTTTT
CDR3aa: CASSYSMASGRYDTWELFF

abundance: many
j_gene: TRBJ2-5
len: 14
d_gene: TRBD2
v_gene: TRBV4-2
CDR3nt: TGTGCCAGCAGCCCCACGGCGGGAGGAGAGACCCAGTACTTC
CDR3aa: CASSPTAGGETQYF

abundance: .
j_gene: TRBJ1-3
len: 14
d_gene: .
v_gene: TRBV12-3/TRBV12-4
CDR3nt: TGTGCCAGCAGCTCCTCGGCAGAGGGAAGCACCATATATTTT
CDR3aa: CASSSSAEGSTIYF

abundance: .
j_gene: TRBJ2-7
len: 13
d_gene: .
v_gene: TRBV28
CDR3nt: TGTGCCAGCGAGAAGCGGACAAACTACGAGCAGTACTTC
CDR3aa: CASEKRTNYEQYF